The following is a TCR beta chain sequence with its context. The antigen is not known. The CDR3 contains 14 residues. The J segment lost 4 bases and the V segment lost 0 bases, leaving 2 bases of the junction unmatched. The germline gives CDR1 SGHAT, CDR2 FQDESV (reference sequence). Only in-frame clones appear in the TCRdb table, and some are missing; sequencing was by immunoSEQ multiplex PCR. The profile shows around 30,000 clones, almost 90% of them singletons. The sample originates from a study of T cells in narcolepsy. Findings and limits, study-wide: Reportedly, autoreactive clonotypes were serially detected in patients' blood but not controls'.

This TCR came from a human donor with narcolepsy. The genes are TRBV11-1 and TRBJ2-5, with 7 bases aligning to TRBD1. Sequenced sample: CD45RA- memory CD4+ T cells from PBMCs. As DNA, the CDR3 is TGTGCCAGCAGCTTAGCGGACAGGAGAGAGACCCAGTACTTC. This codes for CASSLADRRETQYF. Full variable domain (missing parts from reference TRBV11-1 and TRBJ2-5): EAEVAQSPRYKITEKSQAVAFWCDPISGHATLYWYRQILGQGPELLVQFQDESVVDDSQLPKDRFSAERLKGVDSTLKIQPAELGDSAMYLCASSLADRRETQYFGPGTRLLVL.